Below, 17 T cell receptor beta chains from the same sample are listed, as sequenced in a study of blood T cell repertoires in COVID-19. Profiled with immunoSEQ multiplex PCR; TCRdb holds only in-frame clones, not every one. The data contain 200,000 to 300,000 clones, around 86% of them singletons. The source material was PBMCs or T cells enriched from blood (not recorded which). The source of these receptors is a young woman who had recovered from COVID-19.

The chain couples TRBV7-2 to TRBJ2-5; 7 bases map to TRBD1. Trimming cost V 5 bases and J 5 bases; bases outside gene matches: 8. CDR1 SGHTA and CDR2 FQGNSA come from the germline V gene. The CDR3 length is 14 residues. The CDR3 loop is CASSKDRAKETQYF. The DNA of the CDR3 is TGTGCCAGCAGCAAAGACAGGGCGAAGGAGACCCAGTACTTC.

The V gene is TRBV7-2, the J gene TRBJ2-7, with 8 bases aligning to TRBD2. Germline V gene sequence: CDR1 SGHTA, CDR2 FQGNSA. V trimming: 3 bases; J trimming: 4 bases; junction bases outside the gene matches: 8. The CDR3 extends over 15 amino acids. CDR3: CASSFLSGGGYEQYF. DNA for the CDR3: TGTGCCAGCAGCTTTTTAAGCGGGGGAGGGTACGAGCAGTACTTC. Full variable domain (rest looked up from reference TRBV7-2 and TRBJ2-7): GAGVSQSPSNKVTEKGKDVELRCDPISGHTALYWYRQSLGQGLEFLIYFQGNSAPDKSGLPSDRFSAERTGGSVSTLTIQRTQQEDSAVYLCASSFLSGGGYEQYFGPGTRLTVT.

The chain uses TRBV25-1 and TRBJ1-5; D unresolved. Germline assignment: CDR1 MGHDK and CDR2 SYGVNS. The CDR3 contains 15 residues. The germline V and J ends were trimmed by 5 bases and 3 bases, with 14 bases remaining between them. CDR3 nucleotides: TGTGCCAGCAGTAACGGGGTTGGAAACAATCAGCCCCAGCATTTT. Protein sequence: CASSNGVGNNQPQHF.

The chain links TRBV29-1 to TRBJ2-1, with TRBD2 identical over 9 bases. The junction had 6 bases not matched to a gene; V was cut back by 5 bases and J by 4 bases. CDR3 length equals 14 residues. Germline V gene lookup returns CDR1 SQVTM and CDR2 ANQGSEA. The CDR3 DNA sequence: TGCAGCGTTTGTAAGCGGGAGGTTTACAATGAGCAGTTCTTC. Translation: CSVCKREVYNEQFF.

The V call is TRBV5-1, the J call TRBJ2-1; D might be TRBD1 (6 bases). Germline assignment: CDR1 SGHRS and CDR2 YFSETQ. V lost 0 bases and J 0 bases, leaving 13 bases between the germline ends. The CDR3 length is 17 residues. CDR3 region: CASSLVGAQDSYNEQFF. Here the CDR3 DNA reads TGCGCCAGCAGCTTGGTGGGGGCCCAGGACTCCTACAATGAGCAGTTCTTC.

This clone has at least ten counts. V usage is TRBV5-1 and J usage is TRBJ2-1; D might be TRBD2 (6 bases). This CDR3 has 17 residues. CDR1 and CDR2 from the germline V gene are SGHRS and YFSETQ. With 4 bases removed from V and 2 bases from J, the gap between germline ends came to 19 bases. This CDR3 reads CASSRPELEGPYNEQFF. DNA for the CDR3: TGCGCCAGCAGCCGACCGGAGTTGGAGGGCCCCTACAATGAGCAGTTCTTC.

The chain couples TRBV12-3 or TRBV12-4 to TRBJ1-6; no firm D call. V was shortened by 6 bases and J by 9 bases, with 12 bases between the two germline ends. The CDR3 contains 13 residues. The CDR3 spells CASSPLKSSPLHF. CDR3 DNA: TGTGCCAGCAGCCCTCTAAAAAGTTCACCCCTCCACTTT.

This rearrangement joins TRBV5-1 to TRBJ1-6, with no clear D. Germline CDR1 reads SGHRS; CDR2 reads YFSETQ. V dropped 0 bases and J dropped 10 bases, with 23 bases sitting between them. The CDR3 covers 18 residues. The CDR3 DNA reads as TGCGCCAGCAGCTTGGGGGTGAGAGGCTCTTTTGCTGGATCACCCCTCCACTTT. Protein sequence: CASSLGVRGSFAGSPLHF.

This clone was observed once. The chain carries TRBV2 and TRBJ1-6, with D maybe TRBD1 (5 bases). CDR1 SNHLY and CDR2 FYNNEI come from the germline V gene. The V and J ends lost 2 bases and 0 bases respectively, with 8 bases between them. This CDR3 is 16 amino acids long. CDR3 DNA: TGTGCCAGCAGTGAACGGGGGAGCTCCTATAATTCACCCCTCCACTTT. Encoded protein: CASSERGSSYNSPLHF.

The rearrangement uses TRBV27 and TRBJ2-5; possibly TRBD2 for D (6 bases). The CDR3 runs to 15 residues. Germline CDR1 is MNHEY and CDR2 is SMNVEV (reference sequence). The V end was cut by 5 bases, the J end by 3 bases, with 16 bases between. The DNA for the CDR3 is TGTGCCAGCAGTGACCATAGCGGAATTAAAGAGACCCAGTACTTC. It is translated as CASSDHSGIKETQYF.

V usage is TRBV7-2 and J usage is TRBJ2-3, with D tentatively TRBD1 (6 bases). Germline CDR1 is SGHTA and CDR2 is FQGNSA. Trimming shortened V by 0 bases and J by 2 bases, and 9 bases separated the two germline ends. The CDR3 runs 15 residues. CDR3 DNA sequence: TGTGCCAGCAGCTTAGCCCGGACAGACACAGATACGCAGTATTTT. This translates into CASSLARTDTDTQYF.

The V gene is TRBV7-2, the J gene TRBJ2-1; 10 bases align to TRBD2. This CDR3 has 16 amino acids. V was pared by 4 bases and J by 0 bases, with 3 bases of the junction left unmatched. Per the germline V gene, CDR1 is SGHTA and CDR2 is FQGNSA. The CDR3 bases are TGTGCCAGCAGCTCGGGACTAGCGCACTCCTACAATGAGCAGTTCTTC. Its translation is CASSSGLAHSYNEQFF.

This chain links TRBV19 with TRBJ1-2; 11 nucleotides agree with TRBD1. The germline CDR1 and CDR2 sequences are LNHDA and SQIVND (reference sequence). Unmatched junction bases numbered 5, after V lost 6 bases and J lost 5 bases. The CDR3 is 14 amino acids. CDR3 sequence reads: CASSRTGGFYGYTF. CDR3 DNA: TGTGCCAGTAGCCGGACAGGGGGCTTTTATGGCTACACCTTC.

The chain is built from TRBV2 and TRBJ2-5; no reliable D call. The germline V gene encodes CDR1 SNHLY and CDR2 FYNNEI. The CDR3 contains 13 residues. Trimming took off 3 bases at V and 0 bases at J, with 5 bases between the two ends. DNA for the CDR3: TGTGCCAGCAGTGACGACTACCAAGAGACCCAGTACTTC. This gives the protein CASSDDYQETQYF.

About this clone itself: The same CDR3 can be traced to other DNA sequences in this sample. The CDR3 loop reads CASSTSGYYNEQFF. The CDR3 DNA is TGTGCCAGTAGTACTAGCGGGTATTACAATGAGCAGTTCTTC. This chain connects TRBV19 to TRBJ2-1, with TRBD2 matching 8 bases. CDR1 and CDR2 (germline): LNHDA, SQIVND (reference sequence). V lost 4 bases to trimming and J lost 4 bases; unmatched junction nucleotides: 3. The CDR3 sequence is 14 residues long.

The CDR3 reads CASRTGTANTGELFF. CDR3 coding DNA: TGTGCCAGCAGGACAGGGACCGCGAACACCGGGGAGCTGTTTTTT. The chain links TRBV2 to TRBJ2-2; TRBD1 agrees at 7 bases. CDR1 SNHLY and CDR2 FYNNEI come from the germline V gene. The junction had 4 bases not matched to a gene; V was cut back by 6 bases and J by 0 bases. CDR3 size: 15 residues.

The chain recombines TRBV9 with TRBJ2-7, with D maybe TRBD2 (6 bases). Deletions cut 0 bases from V and 0 bases from J, with 25 bases between. The CDR3 is 20 residues long. Germline CDR1 SGDLS, CDR2 YYNGEE. The CDR3, as DNA: TGTGCCAGCAGCGTAGCTGACGTGTTGGTAGCGGAGGGAAGCTCCTACGAGCAGTACTTC. It encodes CASSVADVLVAEGSSYEQYF.